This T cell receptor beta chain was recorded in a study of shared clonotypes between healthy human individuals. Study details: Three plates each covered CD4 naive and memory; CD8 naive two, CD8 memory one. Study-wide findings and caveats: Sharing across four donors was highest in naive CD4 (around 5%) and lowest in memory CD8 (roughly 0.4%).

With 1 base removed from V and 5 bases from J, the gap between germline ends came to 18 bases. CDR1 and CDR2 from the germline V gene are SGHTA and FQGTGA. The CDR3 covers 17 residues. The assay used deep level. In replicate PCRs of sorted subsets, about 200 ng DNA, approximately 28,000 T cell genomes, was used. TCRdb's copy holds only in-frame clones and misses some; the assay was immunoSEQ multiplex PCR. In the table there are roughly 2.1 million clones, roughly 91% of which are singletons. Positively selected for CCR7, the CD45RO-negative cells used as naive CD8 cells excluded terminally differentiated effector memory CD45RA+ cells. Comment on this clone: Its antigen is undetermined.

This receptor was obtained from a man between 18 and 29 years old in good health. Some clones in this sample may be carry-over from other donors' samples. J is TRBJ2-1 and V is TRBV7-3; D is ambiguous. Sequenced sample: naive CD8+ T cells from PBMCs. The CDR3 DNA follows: TGTGCCAGCAGCTTAAGGGCGGACGGATCGTCCCACAATGAGCAGTTCTTC. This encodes CASSLRADGSSHNEQFF. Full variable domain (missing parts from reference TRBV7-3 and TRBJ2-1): GAGVSQTPSNKVTEKGKYVELRCDPISGHTALYWYRQSLGQGPEFLIYFQGTGAADDSGLPNDRFFAVRPEGSVSTLKIQRTERGDSAVYLCASSLRADGSSHNEQFFGPGTRLTVL.